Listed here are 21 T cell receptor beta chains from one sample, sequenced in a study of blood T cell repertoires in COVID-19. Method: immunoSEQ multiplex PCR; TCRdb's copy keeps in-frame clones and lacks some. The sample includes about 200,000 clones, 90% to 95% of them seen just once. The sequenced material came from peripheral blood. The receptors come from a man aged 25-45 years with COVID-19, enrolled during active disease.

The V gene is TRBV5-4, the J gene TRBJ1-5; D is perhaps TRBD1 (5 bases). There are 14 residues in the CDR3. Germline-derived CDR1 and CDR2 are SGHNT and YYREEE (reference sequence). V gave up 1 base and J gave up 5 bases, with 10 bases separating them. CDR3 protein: CASSLQGTHQPQHF. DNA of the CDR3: TGTGCCAGCAGCTTGCAGGGTACGCATCAGCCCCAGCATTTT.

CDR3 DNA: TGTGCCAGCAGTGAATACTCTTACAACTACGAGCAGTACTTC. Protein: CASSEYSYNYEQYF. V usage is TRBV25-1 and J usage is TRBJ2-7; D unresolved. Germline CDR1 MGHDK, CDR2 SYGVNS. V gave up 0 bases and J gave up 3 bases, with 9 bases separating them. This CDR3 region has 14 residues.

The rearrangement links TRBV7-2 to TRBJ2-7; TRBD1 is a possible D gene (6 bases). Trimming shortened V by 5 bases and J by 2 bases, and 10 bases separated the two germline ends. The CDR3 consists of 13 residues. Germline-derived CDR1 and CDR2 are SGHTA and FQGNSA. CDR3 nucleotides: TGTGCCAGCAGCAAACAGGGAACCTACGAGCAGTACTTC. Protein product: CASSKQGTYEQYF.

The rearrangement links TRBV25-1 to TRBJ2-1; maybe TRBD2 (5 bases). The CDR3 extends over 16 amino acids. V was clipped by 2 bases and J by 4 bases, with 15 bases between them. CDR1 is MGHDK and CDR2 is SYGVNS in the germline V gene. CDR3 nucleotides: TGTGCCAGCAGTGAACGGGTCGGGGTAACTTACAATGAGCAGTTCTTC. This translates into CASSERVGVTYNEQFF.

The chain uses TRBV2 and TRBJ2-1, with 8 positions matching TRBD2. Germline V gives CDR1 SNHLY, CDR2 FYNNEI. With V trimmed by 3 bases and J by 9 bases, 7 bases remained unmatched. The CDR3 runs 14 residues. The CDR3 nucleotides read TGTGCCAGCAGTGATACGGGGGGGCCTGGTGAGCAGTTCTTC. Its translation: CASSDTGGPGEQFF.

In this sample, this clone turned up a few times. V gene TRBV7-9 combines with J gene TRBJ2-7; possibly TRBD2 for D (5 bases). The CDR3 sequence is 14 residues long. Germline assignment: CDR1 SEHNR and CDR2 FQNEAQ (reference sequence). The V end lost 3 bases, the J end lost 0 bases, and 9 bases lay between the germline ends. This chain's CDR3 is CASSFHGSSYEQYF. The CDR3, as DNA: TGTGCCAGCAGCTTTCATGGGAGCTCCTACGAGCAGTACTTC. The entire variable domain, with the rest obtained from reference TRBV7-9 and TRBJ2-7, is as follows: DTGVSQNPRHKITKRGQNVTFRCDPISEHNRLYWYRQTLGQGPEFLTYFQNEAQLEKSRLLSDRFSAERPKGSFSTLEIQRTEQGDSAMYLCASSFHGSSYEQYFGPGTRLTVT.

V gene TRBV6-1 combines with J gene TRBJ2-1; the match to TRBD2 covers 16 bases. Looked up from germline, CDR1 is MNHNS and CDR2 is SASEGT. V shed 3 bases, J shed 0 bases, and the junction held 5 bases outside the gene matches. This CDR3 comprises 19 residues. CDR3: CASSDGTSGGASSYNEQFF. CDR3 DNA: TGTGCCAGCAGTGACGGGACTAGCGGGGGGGCTAGCTCCTACAATGAGCAGTTCTTC.

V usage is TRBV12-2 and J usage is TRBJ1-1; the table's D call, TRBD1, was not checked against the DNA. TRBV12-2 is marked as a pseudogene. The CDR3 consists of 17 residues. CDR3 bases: TGTGCAAGTCGCCCGATAAATTTTATAGGGGTAAGGACTGAAGCTTTCTTT. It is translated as CASRPINFIGVRTEAFF.

The CDR3 spells CASSQFYGGYGYTF. The CDR3 DNA sequence: TGTGCCAGCAGCCAGTTCTACGGGGGCTATGGCTACACCTTC. The rearrangement links TRBV3-1 (or the pseudogene TRBV3-2) to TRBJ1-2; the D gene is possibly TRBD1 (5 bases). Trimming cost V 3 bases and J 4 bases, with 12 bases left between them. This CDR3 spans 14 amino acids. Germline CDR1 and CDR2: LGHDT and YNNKEL (reference sequence).

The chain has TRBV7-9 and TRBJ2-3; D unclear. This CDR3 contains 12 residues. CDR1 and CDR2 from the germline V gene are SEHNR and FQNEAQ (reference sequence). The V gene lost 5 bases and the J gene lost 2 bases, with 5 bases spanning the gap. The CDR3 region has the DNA TGTGCCAGCAGCCCTACCACAGATACGCAGTATTTT. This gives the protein CASSPTTDTQYF. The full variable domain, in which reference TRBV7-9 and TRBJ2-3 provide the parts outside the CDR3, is DTGVSQNPRHKITKRGQNVTFRCDPISEHNRLYWYRQTLGQGPEFLTYFQNEAQLEKSRLLSDRFSAERPKGSFSTLEIQRTEQGDSAMYLCASSPTTDTQYFGPGTRLTVL.

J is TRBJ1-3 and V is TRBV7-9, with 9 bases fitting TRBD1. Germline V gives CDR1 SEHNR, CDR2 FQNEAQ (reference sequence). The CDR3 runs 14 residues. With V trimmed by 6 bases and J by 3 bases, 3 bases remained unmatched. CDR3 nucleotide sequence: TGTGCCAGCAGGACAGGGGGATATGGAAACACCATATATTTT. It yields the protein CASRTGGYGNTIYF.

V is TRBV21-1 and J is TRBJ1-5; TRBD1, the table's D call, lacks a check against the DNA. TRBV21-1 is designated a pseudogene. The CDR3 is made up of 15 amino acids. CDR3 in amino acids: CASSRAAYSNQPQHF. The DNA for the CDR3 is TGTGCCAGCAGCAGGGCAGCTTATAGCAATCAGCCCCAGCATTTT.

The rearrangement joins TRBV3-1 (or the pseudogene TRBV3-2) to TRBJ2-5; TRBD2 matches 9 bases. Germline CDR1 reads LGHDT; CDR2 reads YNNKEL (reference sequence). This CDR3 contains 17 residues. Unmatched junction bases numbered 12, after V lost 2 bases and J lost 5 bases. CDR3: CASSQSSAGGRRETQYF. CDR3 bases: TGTGCCAGCAGCCAAAGCAGCGCGGGGGGGCGACGGGAGACCCAGTACTTC.

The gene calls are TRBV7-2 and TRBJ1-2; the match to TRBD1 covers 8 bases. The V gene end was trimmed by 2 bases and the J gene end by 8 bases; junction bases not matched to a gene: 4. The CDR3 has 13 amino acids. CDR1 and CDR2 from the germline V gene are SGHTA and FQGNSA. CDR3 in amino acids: CASSLSGGKGYTF. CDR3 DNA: TGTGCCAGCAGCTTATCAGGGGGCAAGGGCTACACCTTC.

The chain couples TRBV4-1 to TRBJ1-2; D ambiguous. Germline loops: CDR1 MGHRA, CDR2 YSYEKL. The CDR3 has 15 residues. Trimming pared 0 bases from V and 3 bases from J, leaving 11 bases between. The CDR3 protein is CASSQERSSYYGYTF. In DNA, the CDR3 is TGCGCCAGCAGCCAAGAGAGGTCCAGTTACTATGGCTACACCTTC.

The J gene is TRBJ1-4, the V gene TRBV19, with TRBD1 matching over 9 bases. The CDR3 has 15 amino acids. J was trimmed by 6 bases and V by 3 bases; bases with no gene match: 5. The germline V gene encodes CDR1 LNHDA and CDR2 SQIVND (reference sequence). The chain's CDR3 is CASSILTGGDEKLFF. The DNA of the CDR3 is TGTGCCAGTAGTATCCTGACAGGGGGGGATGAAAAACTGTTTTTT.

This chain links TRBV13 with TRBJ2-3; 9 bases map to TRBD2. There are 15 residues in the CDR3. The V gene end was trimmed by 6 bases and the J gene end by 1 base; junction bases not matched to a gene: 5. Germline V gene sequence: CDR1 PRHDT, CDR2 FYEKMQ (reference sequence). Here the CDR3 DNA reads TGTGCCAGCAGACACGGACTAGCGCGCACAGATACGCAGTATTTT. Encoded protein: CASRHGLARTDTQYF.

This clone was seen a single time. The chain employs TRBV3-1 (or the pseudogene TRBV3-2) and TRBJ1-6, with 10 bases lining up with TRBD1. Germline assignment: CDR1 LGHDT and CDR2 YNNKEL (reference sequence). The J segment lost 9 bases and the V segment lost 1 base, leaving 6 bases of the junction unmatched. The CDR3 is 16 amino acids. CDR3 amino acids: CASSQAGQGNGSPLHF. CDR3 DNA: TGTGCCAGCAGCCAAGCGGGACAGGGGAACGGTTCACCCCTCCACTTT.

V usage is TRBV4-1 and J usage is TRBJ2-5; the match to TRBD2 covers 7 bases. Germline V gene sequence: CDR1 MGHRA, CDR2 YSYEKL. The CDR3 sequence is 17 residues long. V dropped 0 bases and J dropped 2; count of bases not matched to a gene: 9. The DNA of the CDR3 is TGCGCCAGCAGCCAAGATCGGGCGGGGGTAGGGCAAGAGACCCAGTACTTC. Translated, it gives CASSQDRAGVGQETQYF.

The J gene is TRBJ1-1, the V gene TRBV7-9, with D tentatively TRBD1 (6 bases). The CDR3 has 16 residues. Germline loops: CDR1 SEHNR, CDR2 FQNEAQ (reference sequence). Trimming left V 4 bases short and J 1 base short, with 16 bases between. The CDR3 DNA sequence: TGTGCCAGCAGCTCTCCGGACAGACTGCCGAACACTGAAGCTTTCTTT. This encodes CASSSPDRLPNTEAFF. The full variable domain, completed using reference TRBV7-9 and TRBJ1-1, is DTGVSQNPRHKITKRGQNVTFRCDPISEHNRLYWYRQTLGQGPEFLTYFQNEAQLEKSRLLSDRFSAERPKGSFSTLEIQRTEQGDSAMYLCASSSPDRLPNTEAFFGQGTRLTVV.

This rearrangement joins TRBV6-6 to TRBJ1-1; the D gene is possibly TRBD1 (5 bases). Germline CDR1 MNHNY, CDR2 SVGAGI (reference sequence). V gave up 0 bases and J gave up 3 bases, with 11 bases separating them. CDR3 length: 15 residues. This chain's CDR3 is CASSYSGRGYTEAFF. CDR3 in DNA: TGTGCCAGCAGTTACTCGGGGCGGGGATACACTGAAGCTTTCTTT.